A single sample gave rise to the 21 T cell receptor beta chains below, sequenced in a study of technical replicates of blood from a few donors. Profiling relied on immunoSEQ multiplex PCR, and the TCRdb table lists in-frame clones only, not all of them. The data show roughly 15,000 clones, with roughly 84% seen just once and around 9.9% held by the top ten. Sequences were obtained from PBMCs. The receptors here all came from a human donor in good health.

This chain connects TRBV19 to TRBJ2-5, with TRBD1 identical over 10 bases. This CDR3 is 13 amino acids long. Germline CDR1 is LNHDA and CDR2 is SQIVND (reference sequence). V lost 8 bases and J lost 5; bases outside the gene matches: 5. CDR3 coding DNA: TGTGCCAGTGCCGACAGGGGGCGCGAGACCCAGTACTTC. This gives the protein CASADRGRETQYF.

This rearrangement joins TRBV19 to TRBJ1-2; no definite D call. With 5 bases removed from V and 8 bases from J, the gap between germline ends came to 12 bases. CDR1 and CDR2 from the germline V gene are LNHDA and SQIVND (reference sequence). The CDR3 is 12 amino acids. The CDR3 here is CASSPRQLGYTF. The CDR3 DNA follows: TGTGCCAGTAGTCCAAGACAATTAGGCTACACCTTC. Looking up the rest from reference TRBV19 and TRBJ1-2 gives the full variable domain: DGGITQSPKYLFRKEGQNVTLSCEQNLNHDAMYWYRQDPGQGLRLIYYSQIVNDFQKGDIAEGYSVSREKKESFPLTVTSAQKNPTAFYLCASSPRQLGYTFGSGTRLTVV.

This chain joins TRBV7-9 and TRBJ1-2; D not resolved. With 4 bases removed from V and 8 bases from J, the gap between germline ends came to 14 bases. The CDR3 spans 13 residues. Germline V CDR1 and CDR2: SEHNR, FQNEAQ (reference sequence). CDR3 DNA: TGTGCCAGCAGCTCCGCCCTCGGAGGAGGCTACACCTTC. It is translated as CASSSALGGGYTF.

The rearrangement links TRBV7-9 to TRBJ2-5; TRBD2 is a possible D gene (5 bases). V shed 7 bases and J shed 5 bases, with 20 bases lying between them. Germline CDR1 SEHNR, CDR2 FQNEAQ (reference sequence). The length of the CDR3 is 15 residues. The CDR3 nucleotides are TGTGCCAGCACCCAACCTTCTAGCTGGGGTGAGACCCAGTACTTC. It encodes CASTQPSSWGETQYF. The full variable domain, rest sourced from reference TRBV7-9 and TRBJ2-5, is DTGVSQNPRHKITKRGQNVTFRCDPISEHNRLYWYRQTLGQGPEFLTYFQNEAQLEKSRLLSDRFSAERPKGSFSTLEIQRTEQGDSAMYLCASTQPSSWGETQYFGPGTRLLVL.

The chain has TRBV28 and TRBJ2-1; TRBD2 aligns across 10 bases. The CDR3 totals 16 residues. The germline CDR1 and CDR2 sequences are MDHEN and SYDVKM. With V trimmed by 4 bases and J by 2 bases, 5 bases remained unmatched. Here the CDR3 reads CASSSQAGGAYNEQFF. CDR3 DNA sequence: TGTGCCAGCAGTTCCCAAGCGGGAGGGGCCTACAATGAGCAGTTCTTC.

The V call is TRBV6-5, the J call TRBJ2-1; possibly TRBD2 for D (5 bases). The V gene lost 0 bases and the J gene lost 4 bases, with 10 bases spanning the gap. The CDR3 extends over 15 amino acids. Per the germline V gene, CDR1 is MNHEY and CDR2 is SVGAGI. This chain's CDR3 is CASSYSEDSYNEQFF. For the CDR3, the DNA is TGTGCCAGCAGTTACTCCGAGGACTCGTACAATGAGCAGTTCTTC.

This chain joins TRBV6-1 and TRBJ2-7; a weak D match, TRBD1 (6 bases). Trimming stripped 1 base from V and 3 bases from J, with 13 bases between. This CDR3 comprises 15 residues. CDR1 is MNHNS and CDR2 is SASEGT in the germline V gene. CDR3 residues: CASSEGPDRYYEQYF. Here the CDR3 DNA reads TGTGCCAGCAGTGAAGGGCCGGACAGATACTACGAGCAGTACTTC.

The chain employs TRBV29-1 and TRBJ2-5; maybe TRBD2 (5 bases). Judging by the DNA end, TRBJ2-7 fits better; the J call may be wrong. The CDR3 is 14 amino acids. Per germline, CDR1 SQVTM and CDR2 ANQGSEA. CDR3 region: CSVRDRDNSYEQYF. The CDR3 DNA reads TGCAGCGTTAGAGACCGGGATAACTCCTACGAGCAGTACTTC.

This clone has only one observation. The chain uses TRBV28 and TRBJ2-7; D is possibly TRBD1 (8 bases). The CDR3 consists of 15 residues. The germline V gene encodes CDR1 MDHEN and CDR2 SYDVKM. V lost 7 bases, J lost 0 bases, and 16 bases lay in between. The CDR3 DNA sequence: TGTGCCAGCACCAAACAGGGGGGGAACTCCTACGAGCAGTACTTC. Translation: CASTKQGGNSYEQYF.

The chain has TRBV5-1 and TRBJ1-4; D is undetermined. The CDR3 consists of 14 residues. Trimming shortened V by 4 bases and J by 3 bases, and 10 bases separated the two germline ends. Per germline, CDR1 SGHRS and CDR2 YFSETQ. The CDR3 DNA is TGCGCCAGCAGCCCGACTGGAGCTAATGAAAAACTGTTTTTT. Its translation: CASSPTGANEKLFF.

This chain joins TRBV19 and TRBJ2-1, with TRBD2 matching over 8 bases. J was trimmed by 7 bases and V by 5 bases; bases with no gene match: 13. Germline V CDR1 and CDR2: LNHDA, SQIVND (reference sequence). The CDR3 spans 16 residues. Here the CDR3 reads CASSALLREARNEQFF. The CDR3 nucleotides read TGTGCCAGTAGTGCCCTCCTGCGGGAGGCTCGGAATGAGCAGTTCTTC.

A remark on this clone: The junction and the germline gene differ at one end; a read error may be behind it. This chain links TRBV14 with TRBJ2-7; D perhaps matches TRBD2 (5 bases). The germline V gene encodes CDR1 SGHDN and CDR2 FVKESK. CDR3 length: 15 amino acids. The chain's CDR3 is CASSGGVAGSSPFDF. CDR3 nucleotide sequence: TGTGCCAGCAGCGGAGGTGTGGCGGGTAGTTCCCCCTTTGACTTC.

The chain carries TRBV10-1 and TRBJ2-1; 10 bases are shared with TRBD2. The CDR3 has 18 amino acids. Trimming at V came to 3 bases and at J to 8 bases, leaving 16 bases not matched to a gene. CDR1 is WNHNN, CDR2 SYGVQD, per germline (reference sequence). The CDR3, as DNA: TGCGCCAGCAGTGATAGGGGGTTAGGACTAGCGGCCAGGGATGAGCAGTTCTTC. Translation gives CASSDRGLGLAARDEQFF.

This clone showed up just once. The chain employs TRBV21-1 and TRBJ2-3; no DNA check was done on the table's D call, TRBD2. TRBV21-1 is a documented pseudogene. This CDR3 region has 13 residues. The CDR3 DNA reads as TGTGCCAGCAGCACGACTAGCCCAGATACGCAGTATTTT. Encoded protein: CASSTTSPDTQYF.

With regard to this clone: An end of the junction does not agree with germline; a read error may underlie this. V gene TRBV6-5 combines with J gene TRBJ2-7; the D is unclear. CDR3 length: 15 residues. In germline, CDR1 is MNHEY, CDR2 SVGAGI. CDR3 protein: CASSYSFEVSHEQYF. The CDR3 nucleotides are TGTGCCAGCAGTTACTCGTTTGAGGTCTCCCACGAGCAGTACTTC.

The rearrangement joins TRBV6-1 to TRBJ2-3, with D maybe TRBD1 (5 bases). V was shortened by 4 bases and J by 5 bases, with 7 bases between the two germline ends. Germline V gene sequence: CDR1 MNHNS, CDR2 SASEGT. This CDR3 has 12 residues. This chain's CDR3 is CASSADRDTQYF. Here the CDR3 DNA reads TGTGCCAGCAGTGCCGACAGAGATACGCAGTATTTT.

This clone has a handful of counts. The V call is TRBV19, the J call TRBJ2-7, with D maybe TRBD1 (6 bases). Germline lookup yields CDR1 LNHDA and CDR2 SQIVND (reference sequence). V lost 6 bases and J lost 1, with 16 bases in between. CDR3 length equals 15 residues. CDR3 protein: CASSVQGFVSYEQYF. The CDR3 region has the DNA TGTGCCAGTAGCGTACAGGGATTCGTTTCCTACGAGCAGTACTTC.

DNA of the CDR3: TGTGCCAGCAGCTTAAATGGCGGGATCGCCTACAATGAGCAGTTCTTC. As protein: CASSLNGGIAYNEQFF. The chain is built from TRBV7-8 and TRBJ2-1; perhaps TRBD2 as D (6 bases). The germline V gene encodes CDR1 SGHVS and CDR2 FQNEAQ. The CDR3 sequence is 16 residues long. V was pared by 2 bases and J by 2 bases, with 13 bases between.

The V and J genes are TRBV19 and TRBJ2-3, with 11 bases that match TRBD2. The germline V gene encodes CDR1 LNHDA and CDR2 SQIVND (reference sequence). The CDR3 is 15 amino acids. Unmatched junction bases numbered 2, after V lost 4 bases and J lost 2 bases. CDR3 nucleotide sequence: TGTGCCAGTAGTAATAGCGGGAGGGCCACAGATACGCAGTATTTT. Translation: CASSNSGRATDTQYF.

The rearrangement uses TRBV4-1 and TRBJ2-1, with a possible D match to TRBD2 (6 bases). CDR1 and CDR2 (germline): MGHRA, YSYEKL. The CDR3 has 16 amino acids. The V and J ends lost 0 bases and 6 bases respectively, with 15 bases between them. The CDR3 reads CASSQEGTSGGNEQFF. In DNA form, the CDR3 reads TGCGCCAGCAGCCAAGAGGGGACTTCCGGGGGCAATGAGCAGTTCTTC.

The chain uses TRBV5-1 and TRBJ2-1, with TRBD2 matching 8 bases. V lost 0 bases and J lost 6; bases outside the gene matches: 5. The CDR3 loop spans 15 amino acids. Germline loops: CDR1 SGHRS, CDR2 YFSETQ. DNA of the CDR3: TGCGCCAGCAGCTTGGAACCGGGAGGGATCAATGAGCAGTTCTTC. Protein: CASSLEPGGINEQFF.